One and the same sample provided the 10 T cell receptor beta chains below, sequenced in a study of spatial heterogeneity in lung cancer. TCRdb redid the calling of the 5' RACE reads with MiXCR, one entry per CDR3 protein. The sample consists of about 100,000 distinct CDR3 sequences, about 4.4% of them appearing once. Study findings and constraints: Tumors with more nonsynonymous mutations had more expanded intratumoral alpha and beta TCRs.

No antigens are known for them. Time point defined: sample taken at primary tumor resection. Sequenced material: lung tumor tissue, taken at surgery. The receptor set was obtained from a male donor with early-stage non-small cell lung cancer.

This clonotype was seen ten or more times. The chain combines TRBV20-1 with TRBJ2-3, with 8 bases fitting TRBD2. Germline V gene sequence: CDR1 DFQATT, CDR2 SNEGSKA (reference sequence). The CDR3 sequence is 15 residues long. V was pared by 3 bases and J by 5 bases, with 10 bases of the junction left unmatched. CDR3 bases: TGCAGTGCTAGGGTGCCAGCGGGAGCTGGAGATACGCAGTATTTT. Encoded protein: CSARVPAGAGDTQYF.

This clonotype showed up many times. The V and J genes are TRBV27 and TRBJ1-1; no clear D. There are 15 residues in the CDR3. Trimming took off 7 bases at V and 5 bases at J, with 20 bases between the two ends. Germline CDR1 reads MNHEY; CDR2 reads SMNVEV (reference sequence). CDR3 residues: CASMGRLGRGTEAFF. The CDR3 bases are TGTGCCAGCATGGGCCGGTTGGGGAGAGGGACTGAAGCTTTCTTT.

This clonotype occurred many times. The chain employs TRBV4-1 and TRBJ1-3; D not resolved. V was clipped by 1 base and J by 3 bases, with 4 bases between them. This CDR3 is 13 amino acids long. CDR1 and CDR2 (germline): MGHRA, YSYEKL. The CDR3 loop is CASSQVYGNTIYF. The CDR3, as DNA: TGCGCCAGCAGCCAAGTTTATGGAAACACCATATATTTT.

This clonotype was seen many times. The J gene is TRBJ2-5, the V gene TRBV5-1; tentatively, D is TRBD2 (6 bases). CDR1 is SGHRS, CDR2 YFSETQ, per germline. The CDR3 is made up of 16 amino acids. The ends were cut back, 0 bases at V and 3 bases at J, with 15 bases in the middle. The CDR3 bases are TGCGCCAGCAGCTTGGGCTGGGACGGCGGGGAAGAGACCCAGTACTTC. This encodes CASSLGWDGGEETQYF.

This clonotype was counted at least ten times. V and J are TRBV6-1 and TRBJ2-3; 10 positions match TRBD2. V was pared by 7 bases and J by 5 bases, with 9 bases of the junction left unmatched. Germline V gene data show CDR1 as MNHNS and CDR2 as SASEGT. The CDR3 covers 15 residues. CDR3 loop: CASTDASGSGDTQYF. CDR3 DNA sequence: TGTGCCAGCACTGACGCTAGCGGGAGTGGAGATACGCAGTATTTT.

For this clonotype: A much larger clone lies a single base off, so this may be a read error. The rearrangement uses TRBV6-2 or TRBV6-3 and TRBJ2-3, with D unclear. CDR1 is MNHEY, CDR2 SVGEGT, per germline. The CDR3 is 13 amino acids. V lost 8 bases and J 2 bases, leaving 11 bases between the germline ends. The CDR3 is CASGSSPTDTQYF. DNA for the CDR3: TGTGCCAGCGGGTCCTCACCCACAGATACGCAGTATTTT.

This clonotype was observed a few times. The V call is TRBV4-1, the J call TRBJ1-1; weak D call: TRBD1 (6 bases). V was trimmed by 4 bases and J by 7 bases, leaving 10 bases between them. The CDR3 spans 12 residues. The germline V gene encodes CDR1 MGHRA and CDR2 YSYEKL. The DNA of the CDR3 is TGCGCCAGCAGCCGAAAGGGGGATGAAGCTTTCTTT. It is translated as CASSRKGDEAFF.

The sample holds many counts of this clonotype. The chain joins TRBV10-3 to TRBJ2-3, with 8 bases matching TRBD2. Trimming took 10 bases from V and 2 from J; bases not matched to a gene: 8. Germline V gene lookup returns CDR1 ENHRY and CDR2 SYGVKD. This CDR3 region has 14 residues. The CDR3 loop reads CATGVTSVTDTQYF. CDR3 sequence (DNA): TGTGCCACAGGGGTGACTAGCGTCACAGATACGCAGTATTTT.

The gene calls are TRBV4-1 and TRBJ2-5; possibly TRBD1 or TRBD2 for D (5 bases each). The CDR3 is 16 residues long. The V gene's germline CDR1 is MGHRA and CDR2 YSYEKL. The V and J ends lost 1 base and 7 bases respectively, with 19 bases between them. CDR3 amino acids: CASSQVGPGPLATQYF. CDR3 coding DNA: TGCGCCAGCAGCCAAGTAGGGCCGGGGCCCCTAGCGACCCAGTACTTC.

This clonotype was counted at least ten times. Here the CDR3 reads CASFDKGRSNTGELFF. The DNA for the CDR3 is TGTGCCAGCTTCGATAAGGGGCGGTCGAACACCGGGGAGCTGTTTTTT. V is TRBV6-5 and J is TRBJ2-2; perhaps TRBD1 as D (5 bases). Trimming shortened V by 8 bases and J by 0 bases, and 16 bases separated the two germline ends. The length of the CDR3 is 16 residues. CDR1 MNHEY and CDR2 SVGAGI come from the germline V gene.